The entry below describes one T cell receptor (beta chain). The CDR3 loop spans 17 amino acids. V was trimmed by 2 bases and J by 0 bases, leaving 11 bases between them. Germline loops: CDR1 KGHSH, CDR2 LQKENI. This record belongs to a study of blood T cell repertoires in COVID-19. In the study overall: The cDNA or gDNA used as material had been derived from T cells, B-cell-depleted T cells, or PBMCs.

Repertoires were generated with immunoSEQ multiplex PCR, while TCRdb's copy carries only in-frame clones and drops some. Of 180,000 or so clones in the sample, around 85% were seen once. Sequencing was carried out using peripheral blood. The rearrangement joins TRBV18 to TRBJ2-6; D possibly corresponds to TRBD2 (5 bases). This TCR was sampled from a woman aged 80 or over with acute or convalescent COVID-19. The CDR3 loop reads CASSPVGLLSGANVLTF. CDR3 in DNA: TGTGCCAGCTCACCAGTAGGACTGCTCTCTGGGGCCAACGTCCTGACTTTC.